This T cell receptor beta chain appears in the sequencing data of a study of cytomegalovirus exposure and HLA in healthy donors. Study outcomes and limitations: Later work associated 16,951 TCR beta sequences with HLA alleles at 0.05 false discovery rate. CMV serostatus was the only immune exposure information that was available.

Use of 60 Vbeta and 13 Jbeta primers characterized the PCR. Repertoires were generated with immunoSEQ multiplex PCR, while TCRdb's copy carries only in-frame clones and drops some. Altogether about 160,000 clones are present, 65% to 90% being singletons, with the ten largest covering roughly 1.8%. V shed 2 bases and J shed 3 bases, with 5 bases lying between them. Germline CDR1 and CDR2: LNHDA and SQIVND (reference sequence). The CDR3 sequence is 12 residues long. As regards this clone: What it binds is unknown.

Specimen: PBMCs. The chain recombines TRBV19 with TRBJ2-7, with unresolved D. This receptor was taken from a woman aged 18-30 years in good health and CMV-seronegative. CDR3 coding DNA: TGTGCCAGTAGTATATCAGACTACGAGCAGTACTTC. It yields the protein CASSISDYEQYF.